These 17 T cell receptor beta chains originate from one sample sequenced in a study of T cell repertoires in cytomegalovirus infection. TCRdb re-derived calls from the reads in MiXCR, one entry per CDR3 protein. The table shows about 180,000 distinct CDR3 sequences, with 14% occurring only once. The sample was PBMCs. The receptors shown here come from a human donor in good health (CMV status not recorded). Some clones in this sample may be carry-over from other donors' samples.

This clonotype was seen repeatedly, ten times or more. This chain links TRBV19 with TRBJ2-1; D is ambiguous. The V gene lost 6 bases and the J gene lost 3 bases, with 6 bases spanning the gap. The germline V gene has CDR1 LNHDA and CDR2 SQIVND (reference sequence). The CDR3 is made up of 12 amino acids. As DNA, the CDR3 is TGTGCCAGTAGACTGAACTACAATGAGCAGTTCTTC. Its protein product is CASRLNYNEQFF.

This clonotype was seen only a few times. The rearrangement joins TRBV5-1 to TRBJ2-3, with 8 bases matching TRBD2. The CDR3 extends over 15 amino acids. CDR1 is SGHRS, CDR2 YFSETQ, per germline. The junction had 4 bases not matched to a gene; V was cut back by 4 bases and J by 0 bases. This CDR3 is CASSISGKSTDTQYF. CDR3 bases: TGCGCCAGCAGCATTAGCGGGAAGAGCACAGATACGCAGTATTTT.

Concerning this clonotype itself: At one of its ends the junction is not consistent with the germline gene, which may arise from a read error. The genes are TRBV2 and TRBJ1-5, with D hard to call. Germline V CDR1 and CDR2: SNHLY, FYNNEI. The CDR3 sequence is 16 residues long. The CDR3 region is CACSEAPSVLGQPQHF. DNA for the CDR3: TGTGCCTGCAGTGAAGCGCCCTCCGTTTTAGGTCAGCCCCAGCATTTT.

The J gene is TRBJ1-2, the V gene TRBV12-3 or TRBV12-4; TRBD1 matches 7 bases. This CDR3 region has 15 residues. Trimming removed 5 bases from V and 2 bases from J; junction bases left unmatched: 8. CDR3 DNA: TGTGCCAGCAGTCCCACAACAGGGGCGAACTATGGCTACACCTTC. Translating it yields CASSPTTGANYGYTF.

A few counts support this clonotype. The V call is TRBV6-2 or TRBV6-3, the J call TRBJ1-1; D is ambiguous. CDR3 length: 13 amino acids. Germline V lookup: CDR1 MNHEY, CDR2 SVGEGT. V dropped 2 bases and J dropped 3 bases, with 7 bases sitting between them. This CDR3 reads CASSYEQYTEAFF. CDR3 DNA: TGTGCCAGCAGTTACGAACAGTACACTGAAGCTTTCTTT.

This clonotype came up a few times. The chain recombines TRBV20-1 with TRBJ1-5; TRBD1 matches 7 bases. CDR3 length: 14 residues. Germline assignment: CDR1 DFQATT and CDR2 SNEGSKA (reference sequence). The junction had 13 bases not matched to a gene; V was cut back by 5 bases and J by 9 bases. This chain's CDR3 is CSASDRVSYGPQHF. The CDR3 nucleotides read TGCAGTGCTTCTGACAGGGTATCCTATGGGCCCCAGCATTTT.

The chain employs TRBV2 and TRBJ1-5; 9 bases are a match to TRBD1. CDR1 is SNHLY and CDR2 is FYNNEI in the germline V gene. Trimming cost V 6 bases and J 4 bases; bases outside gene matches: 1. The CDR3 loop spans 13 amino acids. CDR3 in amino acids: CASRGQGNQPQHF. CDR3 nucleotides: TGTGCCAGCAGAGGACAGGGGAATCAGCCCCAGCATTTT. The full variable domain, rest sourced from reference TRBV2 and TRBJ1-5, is EPEVTQTPSHQVTQMGQEVILRCVPISNHLYFYWYRQILGQKVEFLVSFYNNEISEKSEIFDDQFSVERPDGSNFTLKIRSTKLEDSAMYFCASRGQGNQPQHFGDGTRLSIL.

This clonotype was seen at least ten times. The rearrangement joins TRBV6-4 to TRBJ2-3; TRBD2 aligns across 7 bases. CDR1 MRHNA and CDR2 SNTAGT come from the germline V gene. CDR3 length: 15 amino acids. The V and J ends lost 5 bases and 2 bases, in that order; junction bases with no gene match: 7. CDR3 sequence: CASSPHLADTDTQYF. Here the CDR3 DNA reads TGTGCCAGCAGTCCACATCTAGCGGACACAGATACGCAGTATTTT.

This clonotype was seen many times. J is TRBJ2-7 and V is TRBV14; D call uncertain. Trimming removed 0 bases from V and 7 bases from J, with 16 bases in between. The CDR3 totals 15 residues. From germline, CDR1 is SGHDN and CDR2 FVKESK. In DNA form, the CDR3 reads TGTGCCAGCAGCCAAGATTGGGTATCTCTGGGGGAGCAGTACTTC. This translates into CASSQDWVSLGEQYF.

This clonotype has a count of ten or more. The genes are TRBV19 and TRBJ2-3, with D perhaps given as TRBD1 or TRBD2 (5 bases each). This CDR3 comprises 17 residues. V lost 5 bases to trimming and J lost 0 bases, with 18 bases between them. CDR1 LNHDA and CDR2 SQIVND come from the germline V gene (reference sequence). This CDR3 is CASSSTPGPVSTDTQYF. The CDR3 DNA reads TGTGCCAGTAGTTCGACCCCGGGACCAGTGAGCACAGATACGCAGTATTTT.

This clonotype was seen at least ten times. DNA of the CDR3: TGCGCCAGCAGGAACAGGGAAACTAATGAAAAACTGTTTTTT. Amino acids: CASRNRETNEKLFF. The chain links TRBV4-1 to TRBJ1-4, with D tentatively TRBD1 (6 bases). The CDR3 contains 14 residues. Per germline, CDR1 MGHRA and CDR2 YSYEKL. The V and J ends lost 6 bases and 1 base respectively, with 9 bases between them.

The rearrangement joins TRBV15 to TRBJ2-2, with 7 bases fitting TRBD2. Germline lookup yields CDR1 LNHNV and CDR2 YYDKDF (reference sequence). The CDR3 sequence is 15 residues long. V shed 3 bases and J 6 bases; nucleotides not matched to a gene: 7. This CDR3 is CATSSENRGAGELFF. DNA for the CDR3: TGTGCCACCAGCAGCGAGAATCGGGGGGCCGGGGAGCTGTTTTTT.

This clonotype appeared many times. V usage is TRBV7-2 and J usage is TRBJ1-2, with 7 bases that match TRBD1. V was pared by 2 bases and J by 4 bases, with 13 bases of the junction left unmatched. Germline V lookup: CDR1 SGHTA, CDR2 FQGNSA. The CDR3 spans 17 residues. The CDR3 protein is CASSLYQGGGTIYGYTF. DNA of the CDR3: TGTGCCAGCAGCTTATACCAGGGGGGGGGAACAATCTATGGCTACACCTTC.

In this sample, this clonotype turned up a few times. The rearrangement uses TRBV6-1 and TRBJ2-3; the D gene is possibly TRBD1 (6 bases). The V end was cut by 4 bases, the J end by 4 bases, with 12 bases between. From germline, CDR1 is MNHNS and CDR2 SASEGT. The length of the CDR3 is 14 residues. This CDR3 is CASSARQGPDTQYF. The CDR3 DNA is TGTGCCAGCAGTGCCCGTCAGGGGCCAGATACGCAGTATTTT.

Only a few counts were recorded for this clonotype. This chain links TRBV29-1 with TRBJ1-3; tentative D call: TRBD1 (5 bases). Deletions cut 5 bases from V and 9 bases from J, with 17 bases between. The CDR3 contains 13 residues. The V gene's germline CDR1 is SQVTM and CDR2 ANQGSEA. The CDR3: CSVRTRFGSTIYF. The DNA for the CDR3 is TGCAGCGTTCGGACACGATTTGGTAGCACCATATATTTT. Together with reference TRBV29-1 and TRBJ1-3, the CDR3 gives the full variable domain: SAVISQKPSRDICQRGTSLTIQCQVDSQVTMMFWYRQQPGQSLTLIATANQGSEATYESGFVIDKFPISRPNLTFSTLTVSNMSPEDSSIYLCSVRTRFGSTIYFGEGSWLTVV.

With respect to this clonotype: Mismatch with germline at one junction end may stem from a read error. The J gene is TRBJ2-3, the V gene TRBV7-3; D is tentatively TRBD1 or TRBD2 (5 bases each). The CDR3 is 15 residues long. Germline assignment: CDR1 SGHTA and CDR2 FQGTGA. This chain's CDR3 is CASSSSRGEGYTHYF. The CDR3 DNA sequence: TGTGCCAGCAGCTCTTCTCGCGGAGAGGGGTATACGCATTATTTT.

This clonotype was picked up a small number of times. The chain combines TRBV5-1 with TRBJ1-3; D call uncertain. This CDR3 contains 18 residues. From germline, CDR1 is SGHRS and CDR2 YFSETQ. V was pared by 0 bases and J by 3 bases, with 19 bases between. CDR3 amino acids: CASSLAPVARANGNTIYF. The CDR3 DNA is TGCGCCAGCAGCTTGGCCCCGGTTGCTAGGGCGAATGGAAACACCATATATTTT.